The 27 T cell receptor beta chains given below trace back to one sample, sequenced in a study of blood T cell repertoires in COVID-19. The repertoire was sequenced with immunoSEQ multiplex PCR; TCRdb's copy has only in-frame clones and lacks some. The sample has almost 95,000 clones; roughly 72% are singletons. What was sequenced was peripheral blood. These receptors came from a woman aged 55-75 years in a cohort sampled during active or convalescent COVID-19.

The chain recombines TRBV21-1 with TRBJ2-7; whether TRBD2, the table's D call, matches the DNA was not checked. TRBV21-1 is a pseudogene. The CDR3 consists of 13 residues. The CDR3 DNA is TGTGCCAGCAGTCGGGAGACCACCTACGAGCAGTACTTC. It yields the protein CASSRETTYEQYF.

In this sample, this clone turned up a few times. The genes are TRBV20-1 and TRBJ1-4; D unresolved. The ends were cut back, 3 bases at V and 0 bases at J, with 8 bases in the middle. This CDR3 has 14 residues. Per the germline V gene, CDR1 is DFQATT and CDR2 is SNEGSKA (reference sequence). The CDR3 sequence: CSASSSATNEKLFF. CDR3 DNA sequence: TGCAGTGCTAGTAGTAGTGCAACTAATGAAAAACTGTTTTTT.

V is TRBV12-5 and J is TRBJ1-1; perhaps TRBD1 as D (6 bases). Trimming cost V 6 bases and J 1 base, with 9 bases left between them. The germline V gene encodes CDR1 LGHNT and CDR2 FRNRAP. This CDR3 region has 13 residues. CDR3 bases: TGTGCTAGTGGACCGACAGGGAACACTGAAGCTTTCTTT. Translating gives CASGPTGNTEAFF.

This chain connects TRBV27 to TRBJ1-5; 8 nucleotides align to TRBD1. Trimming removed 6 bases from V and 6 bases from J; junction bases left unmatched: 7. The CDR3 spans 14 residues. Germline V lookup: CDR1 MNHEY, CDR2 SMNVEV (reference sequence). CDR3 nucleotide sequence: TGTGCCAGCAGGACTACAGGGGGTAGTCAGCCCCAGCATTTT. The encoded protein is CASRTTGGSQPQHF.

The table lists this clone with a few counts. V gene TRBV2 combines with J gene TRBJ1-2; D is unclear. The CDR3 has 10 amino acids. V was clipped by 9 bases and J by 7 bases, with 9 bases between them. Germline V lookup: CDR1 SNHLY, CDR2 FYNNEI. The CDR3 bases are TGTGCCAGTTGCGGTCTTGGCTACACCTTC. This translates into CASCGLGYTF.

The chain joins TRBV30 to TRBJ1-2; 9 bases are shared with TRBD1. The CDR3 has 13 amino acids. In germline, CDR1 is GTSNPN, CDR2 SVGIG (reference sequence). The ends lost 3 bases at V and 8 bases at J; junction bases unmatched: 7. Here the CDR3 DNA reads TGTGCCTGGAGCGCGGGACAGGGCTTAGGCTACACCTTC. Translated: CAWSAGQGLGYTF. Based on the CDR3 plus reference TRBV30 and TRBJ1-2, the full variable domain is SQTIHQWPATLVQPVGSPLSLECTVEGTSNPNLYWYRQAAGRGLQLLFYSVGIGQISSEVPQNLSASRPQDRQFILSSKKLLLSDSGFYLCAWSAGQGLGYTFGSGTRLTVV.

The chain employs TRBV10-2 and TRBJ2-5; 9 positions match TRBD2. The CDR3 has 17 amino acids. J was trimmed by 5 bases and V by 7 bases; bases with no gene match: 17. Germline CDR1 reads WSHSY; CDR2 reads SAAADI. The DNA for the CDR3 is TGCGCCAGCACAAAAGAGGGGCGGGGGGGCCTCCTTGAGACCCAGTACTTC. Its translation: CASTKEGRGGLLETQYF.

This chain joins TRBV30 and TRBJ1-2, with 9 positions matching TRBD1. The CDR3 runs to 16 residues. The germline V gene has CDR1 GTSNPN and CDR2 SVGIG (reference sequence). After removal of 4 bases from V and 6 bases from J, the junction contained 15 bases not matched to a gene. CDR3 DNA sequence: TGTGCCTGGACCCCAAGCTGGACAGGGGCCTCTAATGGCTACACCTTC. Translation gives CAWTPSWTGASNGYTF.

The chain is built from TRBV5-5 and TRBJ1-2, with 11 bases fitting TRBD1. CDR1 and CDR2 from the germline V gene are SGHKS and YYEKEE (reference sequence). This CDR3 is built from 17 residues. The junction had 9 bases not matched to a gene; V was cut back by 0 bases and J by 5 bases. The CDR3 loop is CASSLVAGTGGGYGYTF. The CDR3 DNA reads as TGTGCCAGCAGCTTGGTTGCCGGGACAGGGGGTGGATATGGCTACACCTTC.

This clone was recorded once. The rearrangement links TRBV18 to TRBJ2-7; a possible D gene is TRBD1 (6 bases). The CDR3 is 14 residues long. Germline V gene lookup returns CDR1 KGHSH and CDR2 LQKENI. V lost 2 bases, J lost 0 bases, and 8 bases lay in between. The CDR3 region has the DNA TGTGCCAGCTCACCAGGGACAAGCTCCTACGAGCAGTACTTC. Protein sequence: CASSPGTSSYEQYF. Full variable domain (missing parts from reference TRBV18 and TRBJ2-7): NAGVMQNPRHLVRRRGQEARLRCSPMKGHSHVYWYRQLPEEGLKFMVYLQKENIIDESGMPKERFSAEFPKEGPSILRIQQVVRGDSAAYFCASSPGTSSYEQYFGPGTRLTVT.

The V and J genes are TRBV10-3 and TRBJ2-7; D might be TRBD2 (5 bases). V lost 1 base and J 6 bases, leaving 13 bases between the germline ends. The CDR3 is 14 residues long. CDR1 ENHRY and CDR2 SYGVKD come from the germline V gene. CDR3 loop: CAISELASFGEQYF. The CDR3 nucleotides are TGTGCCATCAGTGAGTTGGCTAGCTTCGGCGAGCAGTACTTC.

The chain has TRBV6-2 or TRBV6-3 and TRBJ1-1, with a tentative D call TRBD1 (6 bases). Trimming took 2 bases from V and 8 from J, leaving 6 bases between them. Germline lookup yields CDR1 MNHEY and CDR2 SVGEGT. The CDR3 is 11 amino acids. For the CDR3, the DNA is TGTGCCAGCAGTTACAGGGGGGAAGCTTTCTTT. As protein: CASSYRGEAFF.

This clone appeared once. The chain carries TRBV11-1 and TRBJ1-4; D is unresolved. V dropped 5 bases and J dropped 0 bases, with 10 bases sitting between them. CDR1 and CDR2 (germline): SGHAT, FQDESV (reference sequence). CDR3 length equals 15 residues. The CDR3 spells CASSPGRATNEKLFF. In nucleotides, the CDR3 is TGTGCCAGCAGCCCCGGGAGGGCAACTAATGAAAAACTGTTTTTT.

V is TRBV7-9 and J is TRBJ2-5; 9 nucleotides agree with TRBD2. CDR3 length equals 15 residues. The junction had 12 bases not matched to a gene; V was cut back by 4 bases and J by 9 bases. Germline V gene lookup returns CDR1 SEHNR and CDR2 FQNEAQ (reference sequence). The CDR3 protein is CASSSGTSSLGAQYF. CDR3 bases: TGTGCCAGCAGCTCTGGGACTAGCTCCCTCGGGGCCCAGTACTTC.

The V gene is TRBV27, the J gene TRBJ1-6; D ambiguous. Germline CDR1 is MNHEY and CDR2 is SMNVEV (reference sequence). V lost 2 bases to trimming and J lost 13 bases, with 12 bases between them. This CDR3 is built from 13 residues. The CDR3 nucleotides read TGTGCCAGCAGTTTAGCAGGTCCAAACCCCCTCCACTTT. This translates into CASSLAGPNPLHF.

This sequence joins TRBV18 and TRBJ2-7, with a possible D match to TRBD2 (5 bases). V gave up 4 bases and J gave up 6 bases, with 16 bases separating them. This CDR3 is built from 14 residues. The germline V gene has CDR1 KGHSH and CDR2 LQKENI. In DNA, the CDR3 is TGTGCCAGCTCACTCGGAGGCAATGTTCTCGAGCAGTACTTC. Encoded protein: CASSLGGNVLEQYF.

V is TRBV2 and J is TRBJ2-6; D remains unclear. With 9 bases removed from V and 0 bases from J, the gap between germline ends came to 12 bases. Germline V gene data show CDR1 as SNHLY and CDR2 as FYNNEI. The CDR3 extends over 15 amino acids. CDR3 loop: CARSAVSSGANVLTF. The CDR3 bases are TGTGCCAGGTCCGCAGTTTCCTCTGGGGCCAACGTCCTGACTTTC.

The chain has TRBV2 and TRBJ1-3, with D maybe TRBD1 (6 bases). The CDR3 contains 16 residues. Germline values: CDR1 SNHLY, CDR2 FYNNEI. V was shortened by 2 bases and J by 0 bases, with 11 bases between the two germline ends. The CDR3 here is CASSERGHNSGNTIYF. The CDR3 nucleotides are TGTGCCAGCAGTGAAAGGGGACATAACTCTGGAAACACCATATATTTT.

The rearrangement joins TRBV28 to TRBJ2-7; TRBD1 matches at 10 bases. The CDR3 contains 17 residues. Germline V gives CDR1 MDHEN, CDR2 SYDVKM. V shed 6 bases, J shed 7 bases, and the junction held 18 bases outside the gene matches. The CDR3 loop is CASRTSQQTGGAGEQYF. CDR3 bases: TGTGCCAGCAGGACTAGCCAACAGACAGGGGGCGCGGGTGAGCAGTACTTC.

This clone has only one observation. The CDR3 DNA is TGTGCTAGTGGTTTCAACAGGGCCTGCGGGGCCAACGTCCTGACTTTC. It translates to CASGFNRACGANVLTF. The V gene is TRBV12-5, the J gene TRBJ2-6; perhaps TRBD1 as D (6 bases). V was shortened by 3 bases and J by 4 bases, with 13 bases between the two germline ends. This CDR3 has 16 amino acids. CDR1 LGHNT and CDR2 FRNRAP come from the germline V gene.

This clone appeared once. V and J are TRBV6-5 and TRBJ2-7; D unclear. The germline gives CDR1 MNHEY, CDR2 SVGAGI. The CDR3 length is 12 residues. V was clipped by 7 bases and J by 1 base, with 8 bases between them. The CDR3 is CASIGGSYEQYF. In DNA form, the CDR3 reads TGTGCCAGCATAGGCGGATCCTACGAGCAGTACTTC.

This chain joins TRBV19 and TRBJ2-7, with TRBD1 matching over 9 bases. The germline CDR1 and CDR2 sequences are LNHDA and SQIVND (reference sequence). The CDR3 is made up of 15 amino acids. The V and J ends lost 8 bases and 1 base, in that order; junction bases with no gene match: 9. The CDR3 DNA reads TGTGCCAGTGTATCGGGACAGGGTAGATCCTACGAGCAGTACTTC. Translation gives CASVSGQGRSYEQYF.

The genes are TRBV7-2 and TRBJ2-7; D is perhaps TRBD1 (6 bases). Trimming removed 4 bases from V and 7 bases from J, with 20 bases in between. CDR1 SGHTA and CDR2 FQGNSA come from the germline V gene. The CDR3 covers 15 residues. In DNA, the CDR3 is TGTGCCAGCAGCTACCCTAAGACAGGTGGGAGTGAGCAGTACTTC. This gives the protein CASSYPKTGGSEQYF.

This clone was found once. The gene calls are TRBV7-2 and TRBJ1-2; perhaps TRBD1 as D (6 bases). The CDR3 covers 17 residues. Germline V gene data show CDR1 as SGHTA and CDR2 as FQGNSA. V was clipped by 6 bases and J by 5 bases, with 25 bases between them. The CDR3 DNA is TGTGCCAGCAGATCCTCCGGGACACGCACACTAATTTATGGCTACACCTTC. This sequence encodes CASRSSGTRTLIYGYTF. The whole variable domain, remainder taken from reference TRBV7-2 and TRBJ1-2, is GAGVSQSPSNKVTEKGKDVELRCDPISGHTALYWYRQSLGQGLEFLIYFQGNSAPDKSGLPSDRFSAERTGGSVSTLTIQRTQQEDSAVYLCASRSSGTRTLIYGYTFGSGTRLTVV.

The chain employs TRBV2 and TRBJ2-1, with 14 positions matching TRBD2. Germline CDR1 is SNHLY and CDR2 is FYNNEI. The ends lost 2 bases at V and 8 bases at J; junction bases unmatched: 8. This CDR3 is built from 17 residues. CDR3 residues: CASSERGGTSGGDEQFF. The CDR3 DNA reads TGTGCCAGCAGTGAAAGGGGAGGGACTAGCGGGGGTGATGAGCAGTTCTTC.

The gene calls are TRBV6-6 and TRBJ2-1; tentative D call: TRBD1 (7 bases). The CDR3 covers 14 residues. CDR1 and CDR2 from the germline V gene are MNHNY and SVGAGI (reference sequence). V was cut by 6 bases and J by 9 bases, with 18 bases left in between. The CDR3 nucleotides read TGTGCCAGCAGCCCCATGGGGACAGCGGGTGAGCAGTTCTTC. Translating it yields CASSPMGTAGEQFF.

The rearrangement uses TRBV6-2 or TRBV6-3 and TRBJ2-7; 10 bases line up with TRBD2. The J segment lost 4 bases and the V segment lost 4 bases, leaving 7 bases of the junction unmatched. Germline CDR1 and CDR2: MNHEY and SVGEGT. This CDR3 is 15 amino acids long. The chain's CDR3 is CASSFLIAGGYEQYF. CDR3 nucleotides: TGTGCCAGCAGTTTCTTAATAGCGGGGGGATACGAGCAGTACTTC.